This T cell receptor beta chain was found in a study of graft-versus-host responses after intestinal transplantation. Study details: Each transplant was multivisceral, liver-intestinal, or isolated intestinal. Overall study results and limits: Early post-transplant declines in HvG were associated with peak levels of circulating GvH clones. Recipient marrow held GvH clones, some first seen in ileum or blood.

This table comes from immunoSEQ multiplex PCR, and its TCRdb copy is limited to in-frame clones, with some not included. The profile shows around 70,000 clones, around 89% of them singletons. Concerning this clone itself: Its target is unknown.

Trimming cost V 3 bases and J 2 bases, with 16 bases left between them. CDR1 and CDR2 from the germline V gene are LNHDA and SQIVND (reference sequence). This CDR3 has 16 residues. This sequence was found in a human donor who received an intestinal transplant. This chain links TRBV19 with TRBJ1-1; D possibly corresponds to TRBD1 (5 bases). The material was unstimulated CD8+ T cells sorted from spleen or lymph node cells, obtained before intestinal transplant. CDR3 sequence: CASSIWPGLENTEAFF. CDR3 coding DNA: TGTGCCAGTAGTATCTGGCCGGGACTCGAAAACACTGAAGCTTTCTTT.